These 28 T cell receptor beta chains were all obtained from the same sample, sequenced in a study of cytomegalovirus exposure and HLA in healthy donors. PCR involved 60 Vbeta and 13 Jbeta primers. Produced via immunoSEQ multiplex PCR; TCRdb's table is partial and in-frame only. The profile shows fewer than 200,000 clones, 82% of them singletons. The sequencing input was PBMCs. These receptors came from a man aged 50-59 years in good health and CMV-seropositive.

This rearrangement joins TRBV29-1 to TRBJ1-1; 8 bases agree with TRBD1. The CDR3 length is 13 residues. Germline values: CDR1 SQVTM, CDR2 ANQGSEA. Losses at the gene ends were 7 bases for V and 3 bases for J; bases not matched to a gene: 7. CDR3 sequence: CSATGGVDTEAFF. In DNA form, the CDR3 reads TGCAGCGCTACAGGGGGGGTTGACACTGAAGCTTTCTTT.

The chain is built from TRBV5-4 and TRBJ2-7; 12 nucleotides match TRBD2. Germline lookup yields CDR1 SGHNT and CDR2 YYREEE (reference sequence). V lost 0 bases, J lost 7 bases, and 2 bases stayed unmatched. The CDR3 totals 14 residues. The DNA of the CDR3 is TGTGCCAGCAGCTTGGGACTAGCGGGAGCGGAGCAGTACTTC. This translates into CASSLGLAGAEQYF.

The chain joins TRBV25-1 to TRBJ1-1; D call uncertain. V was shortened by 4 bases and J by 11 bases, with 14 bases between the two germline ends. There are 12 residues in the CDR3. Germline loops: CDR1 MGHDK, CDR2 SYGVNS. CDR3 sequence: CASSANPSEAFF. In DNA, the CDR3 is TGTGCCAGCAGTGCGAACCCGAGCGAGGCTTTCTTT.

The V and J genes are TRBV28 and TRBJ2-3, with 8 positions matching TRBD2. The CDR3 runs 14 residues. CDR1 and CDR2 (germline): MDHEN, SYDVKM. The ends lost 3 bases at V and 4 bases at J; junction bases unmatched: 3. CDR3 in amino acids: CASSFGRAADTQYF. The CDR3 DNA is TGTGCCAGCAGTTTCGGGAGGGCGGCAGATACGCAGTATTTT.

The chain is built from TRBV10-3 and TRBJ2-7; 7 bases align to TRBD1. With V trimmed by 6 bases and J by 6 bases, 5 bases remained unmatched. Germline CDR1 is ENHRY and CDR2 is SYGVKD. This CDR3 contains 12 residues. CDR3 residues: CAIRRGTAEQYF. The CDR3 DNA follows: TGTGCCATCAGGCGAGGGACAGCCGAGCAGTACTTC.

The J gene is TRBJ1-4, the V gene TRBV6-5, with unresolved D. V lost 6 bases to trimming and J lost 5 bases, with 16 bases between them. Looked up from germline, CDR1 is MNHEY and CDR2 is SVGAGI. The CDR3 runs to 15 residues. The CDR3 loop reads CASRPTGKKNEKLFF. The DNA of the CDR3 is TGTGCCAGCAGGCCAACCGGGAAAAAAAATGAAAAACTGTTTTTT.

V and J are TRBV5-4 and TRBJ2-2; possibly TRBD2 for D (5 bases). The germline V gene encodes CDR1 SGHNT and CDR2 YYREEE (reference sequence). The CDR3 length is 13 residues. V was trimmed by 3 bases and J by 7 bases, leaving 10 bases between them. The DNA of the CDR3 is TGTGCCAGCAGCTCTAGGGAGAACGGGGAGCTGTTTTTT. It is translated as CASSSRENGELFF.

The V and J genes are TRBV6-6 and TRBJ2-7, with 10 bases that match TRBD2. Germline CDR1 MNHNY, CDR2 SVGAGI (reference sequence). The CDR3 is 16 amino acids. Unmatched junction bases numbered 3, after V lost 1 base and J lost 0 bases. CDR3 amino acids: CASSYWASGSSYEQYF. In DNA, the CDR3 is TGTGCCAGCAGTTACTGGGCTAGCGGGAGCTCCTACGAGCAGTACTTC.

V is TRBV10-3 and J is TRBJ1-1; 8 bases map to TRBD1. J gave up 7 bases and V 4 bases, and 8 bases lay outside the gene matches. Germline CDR1 reads ENHRY; CDR2 reads SYGVKD. This CDR3 region has 14 residues. The CDR3 is CAISATDRGGEAFF. The CDR3 nucleotides read TGTGCCATCAGTGCTACTGACAGGGGAGGTGAAGCTTTCTTT.

This sequence joins TRBV30 and TRBJ1-5, with D maybe TRBD1 (5 bases). The germline V gene has CDR1 GTSNPN and CDR2 SVGIG (reference sequence). The CDR3 runs 16 residues. Trimming took off 3 bases at V and 0 bases at J, with 15 bases between the two ends. CDR3 residues: CAWRGGEDYSNQPQHF. DNA for the CDR3: TGTGCCTGGAGGGGAGGGGAGGATTATAGCAATCAGCCCCAGCATTTT.

The rearrangement uses TRBV9 and TRBJ1-2; D possibly corresponds to TRBD1 (5 bases). The germline CDR1 and CDR2 sequences are SGDLS and YYNGEE. The CDR3 contains 14 residues. V was cut by 4 bases and J by 8 bases, with 18 bases left in between. The CDR3 protein is CASSSSGRGKGYTF. Here the CDR3 DNA reads TGTGCCAGCAGCTCGTCGGGGAGGGGCAAGGGCTACACCTTC.

The chain recombines TRBV19 with TRBJ2-7, with TRBD2 matching 7 bases. The length of the CDR3 is 15 residues. The germline V gene has CDR1 LNHDA and CDR2 SQIVND (reference sequence). V lost 4 bases, J lost 2 bases, and 8 bases stayed unmatched. As DNA, the CDR3 is TGTGCCAGTAGTAAATTCTCGGGGGGTGCCTACGAGCAGTACTTC. As protein: CASSKFSGGAYEQYF.

The rearrangement links TRBV9 to TRBJ2-3, with D unclear. Germline loops: CDR1 SGDLS, CDR2 YYNGEE. CDR3 length: 12 amino acids. V lost 3 bases to trimming and J lost 0 bases, with 2 bases between them. The CDR3 sequence is CASSASTDTQYF. CDR3 nucleotide sequence: TGTGCCAGCAGCGCGAGCACAGATACGCAGTATTTT.

The genes are TRBV4-3 and TRBJ2-3, with D possibly matching TRBD2 (6 bases). This CDR3 region has 15 residues. V was clipped by 4 bases and J by 2 bases, with 13 bases between them. CDR1 and CDR2 from the germline V gene are LGHNA and YSLEER. CDR3 residues: CASSRGGDVTDTQYF. The CDR3 nucleotides are TGCGCCAGCAGCCGGGGCGGGGACGTCACAGATACGCAGTATTTT.

The rearrangement joins TRBV11-2 to TRBJ1-3, with TRBD1 matching 9 bases. The CDR3 is 16 residues long. V lost 6 bases to trimming and J lost 2 bases; unmatched junction nucleotides: 8. Per germline, CDR1 SGHAT and CDR2 FQNNGV. This CDR3 reads CASRRPGQGTGNTIYF. In nucleotides, the CDR3 is TGTGCCAGCAGACGACCGGGACAGGGCACTGGAAACACCATATATTTT. Full variable domain (outside the CDR3, taken from reference TRBV11-2 and TRBJ1-3): EAGVAQSPRYKIIEKRQSVAFWCNPISGHATLYWYQQILGQGPKLLIQFQNNGVVDDSQLPKDRFSAERLKGVDSTLKIQPAKLEDSAVYLCASRRPGQGTGNTIYFGEGSWLTVV.

The V gene is TRBV7-8, the J gene TRBJ2-5; 11 bases align to TRBD2. This CDR3 spans 14 amino acids. Germline values: CDR1 SGHVS, CDR2 FQNEAQ. Trimming took 4 bases from V and 9 from J; bases not matched to a gene: 7. The CDR3 protein is CASSSTSGVLAQYF. CDR3 in DNA: TGTGCCAGCAGCTCGACTAGCGGGGTCTTAGCCCAGTACTTC.

This chain uses TRBV5-1 with TRBJ2-1; D not resolved. CDR3 length: 11 amino acids. Germline lookup yields CDR1 SGHRS and CDR2 YFSETQ. V was pared by 3 bases and J by 8 bases, with 6 bases between. CDR3 DNA: TGCGCCAGCAGCTCCCTCGATGAGCAGTTCTTC. This translates into CASSSLDEQFF.

V and J are TRBV6-5 and TRBJ2-7; 9 positions match TRBD1. Germline CDR1 reads MNHEY; CDR2 reads SVGAGI. V was pared by 5 bases and J by 4 bases, with 6 bases of the junction left unmatched. The CDR3 sequence is 14 residues long. The DNA for the CDR3 is TGTGCCAGCAGTCGCGGACAGGGGAAGTACGAGCAGTACTTC. Translation: CASSRGQGKYEQYF.

V is TRBV5-6 and J is TRBJ1-6, with 7 bases matching TRBD1. The CDR3 spans 14 residues. CDR1 and CDR2 from the germline V gene are SGHDT and YYEEEE. J lost 7 bases, V lost 0 bases, and 1 base had no gene match. The CDR3 protein is CASSLGDRNSPLHF. Here the CDR3 DNA reads TGTGCCAGCAGCTTGGGGGACAGAAATTCACCCCTCCACTTT.

In its sample, this clone was seen once. The chain uses TRBV5-1 and TRBJ2-1, with a possible D match to TRBD2 (5 bases). The germline CDR1 and CDR2 sequences are SGHRS and YFSETQ. This CDR3 is 15 amino acids long. Trimming stripped 7 bases from V and 2 bases from J, with 16 bases between. CDR3 nucleotides: TGCGCCAGCTATGAGGGTGCCACTACCTACAATGAGCAGTTCTTC. Residues: CASYEGATTYNEQFF.

The chain recombines TRBV19 with TRBJ2-3; tentatively, D is TRBD2 (6 bases). Per the germline V gene, CDR1 is LNHDA and CDR2 is SQIVND (reference sequence). V lost 1 base and J lost 2, with 10 bases in between. This CDR3 has 15 amino acids. This CDR3 is CASSIGDFLTDTQYF. The CDR3 DNA is TGTGCCAGTAGTATAGGGGACTTTCTCACAGATACGCAGTATTTT. Drawing the rest from reference TRBV19 and TRBJ2-3, the complete variable domain is DGGITQSPKYLFRKEGQNVTLSCEQNLNHDAMYWYRQDPGQGLRLIYYSQIVNDFQKGDIAEGYSVSREKKESFPLTVTSAQKNPTAFYLCASSIGDFLTDTQYFGPGTRLTVL.

The V gene is TRBV7-9, the J gene TRBJ1-2, with D hard to call. V was pared by 5 bases and J by 8 bases, with 18 bases between. The CDR3 has 14 residues. The germline V gene has CDR1 SEHNR and CDR2 FQNEAQ (reference sequence). CDR3 region: CASSVDAGVRGYTF. CDR3 DNA: TGTGCCAGCAGCGTAGACGCCGGGGTACGCGGCTACACCTTC.

The chain recombines TRBV5-4 with TRBJ1-1, with 10 bases that match TRBD1. Trimming removed 4 bases from V and 4 bases from J; junction bases left unmatched: 4. The CDR3 length is 14 residues. Germline V gene lookup returns CDR1 SGHNT and CDR2 YYREEE (reference sequence). Written as DNA, the CDR3 is TGTGCCAGCAGCAACCGGGACAGGGGCACTGAAGCTTTCTTT. It translates to CASSNRDRGTEAFF.

Written as DNA, the CDR3 is TGTGCCAGCTCACCGGAGTGGGGCAAAGAGACCCAGTACTTC. Translating gives CASSPEWGKETQYF. This chain links TRBV18 with TRBJ2-5; D may be TRBD1 (5 bases). The CDR3 contains 14 residues. Germline V lookup: CDR1 KGHSH, CDR2 LQKENI. V dropped 3 bases and J dropped 3 bases, with 11 bases sitting between them.

In this sample, this clone turned up once. The genes are TRBV11-2 and TRBJ1-1; D is ambiguous. The V end lost 5 bases, the J end lost 4 bases, and 14 bases lay between the germline ends. From germline, CDR1 is SGHAT and CDR2 FQNNGV. This CDR3 contains 14 residues. The CDR3 DNA reads TGTGCCAGCAGCCCAAGCGGAGGGATCACTGAAGCTTTCTTT. This sequence encodes CASSPSGGITEAFF.

The V and J genes are TRBV6-1 and TRBJ1-1; no definite D call. Germline V lookup: CDR1 MNHNS, CDR2 SASEGT. This CDR3 contains 12 residues. V gave up 7 bases and J gave up 7 bases, with 13 bases separating them. The CDR3 DNA reads as TGTGCCAGCATTTCATTGGGAGTTGAAGCTTTCTTT. Translated: CASISLGVEAFF.

J is TRBJ1-3 and V is TRBV27; D not resolved. CDR1 and CDR2 from the germline V gene are MNHEY and SMNVEV (reference sequence). Trimming cost V 6 bases and J 2 bases, with 11 bases left between them. The CDR3 extends over 14 amino acids. CDR3 coding DNA: TGTGCCAGCAGCTTTTCCCCCCCTGGAAACACCATATATTTT. Translating it yields CASSFSPPGNTIYF.

This rearrangement joins TRBV9 to TRBJ2-6; 7 bases map to TRBD1. V lost 0 bases to trimming and J lost 0 bases; unmatched junction nucleotides: 15. The CDR3 covers 21 residues. CDR1 SGDLS and CDR2 YYNGEE come from the germline V gene. The CDR3 nucleotides are TGTGCCAGCAGCGTAGGAATCGGTCGGGCAGGGGGAATCTCTGGGGCCAACGTCCTGACTTTC. Translating gives CASSVGIGRAGGISGANVLTF.